The 20 T cell receptor beta chains below were found in one sample sequenced in a study of T cells in localized non-small cell lung cancer. Sequencing was performed with immunoSEQ multiplex PCR; in TCRdb, only in-frame clones are kept and a portion is missing. This table has approximately 1,100 clones, about a quarter appearing once. Sample: normal lung tissue next to the tumor, taken before any cancer treatment. These receptors were obtained from a man aged 40 to 70 with stage I lung adenocarcinoma.

Only a few counts were recorded for this clone. The chain recombines TRBV6-8 with TRBJ2-5, with a tentative D call TRBD2 (6 bases). Per germline, CDR1 MNHGY and CDR2 SAAAGT. Trimming removed 8 bases at V and 2 bases at J, with 12 bases between. This CDR3 contains 13 residues. The chain's CDR3 is CASGRPPQETQYF. CDR3 in DNA: TGTGCCAGCGGGAGGCCGCCACAAGAGACCCAGTACTTC.

This chain connects TRBV28 to TRBJ1-1, with D hard to call. CDR3 length equals 13 residues. CDR1 is MDHEN and CDR2 is SYDVKM in the germline V gene. With 6 bases removed from V and 0 bases from J, the gap between germline ends came to 8 bases. This CDR3 is CASSYNMNTEAFF. DNA for the CDR3: TGTGCCAGCAGCTATAATATGAACACTGAAGCTTTCTTT.

The J gene is TRBJ1-3, the V gene TRBV9, with D unresolved. The germline CDR1 and CDR2 sequences are SGDLS and YYNGEE. There are 16 residues in the CDR3. Trimming took off 2 bases at V and 0 bases at J, with 12 bases between the two ends. CDR3 DNA sequence: TGTGCCAGCAGCGTTGGGGAACACCTCTCTGGAAACACCATATATTTT. Protein: CASSVGEHLSGNTIYF. The whole variable domain, filled in from reference TRBV9 and TRBJ1-3, reads DSGVTQTPKHLITATGQRVTLRCSPRSGDLSVYWYQQSLDQGLQFLIQYYNGEERAKGNILERFSAQQFPDLHSELNLSSLELGDSALYFCASSVGEHLSGNTIYFGEGSWLTVV.

This chain links TRBV18 with TRBJ2-1; 10 bases fit TRBD2. In germline, CDR1 is KGHSH, CDR2 LQKENI. This CDR3 spans 16 amino acids. Trimming removed 3 bases from V and 7 bases from J; junction bases left unmatched: 9. CDR3 bases: TGTGCCAGCTCACCTGGGATAGCGGGAGGCTATAATGAGCAGTTCTTC. It specifies CASSPGIAGGYNEQFF.

This rearrangement joins TRBV14 to TRBJ2-5; D unclear. Germline V CDR1 and CDR2: SGHDN, FVKESK. This CDR3 has 16 amino acids. The V end was cut by 3 bases, the J end by 2 bases, with 16 bases between. The CDR3 DNA follows: TGTGCCAGCAGCCAGATCGGTGGGAACAGACAAGAGACCCAGTACTTC. Translated, it gives CASSQIGGNRQETQYF.

The chain links TRBV19 to TRBJ1-1; D not certain. Germline values: CDR1 LNHDA, CDR2 SQIVND (reference sequence). Trimming removed 11 bases from V and 0 bases from J, with 16 bases in between. The CDR3 sequence is 14 residues long. The CDR3 is CASTPSTMNTEAFF. For the CDR3, the DNA is TGTGCCTCTACCCCCTCAACGATGAACACTGAAGCTTTCTTT.

The chain joins TRBV6-8 to TRBJ2-3, with D tentatively TRBD1 or TRBD2 (5 bases each). The CDR3 runs 14 residues. V gave up 6 bases and J gave up 4 bases, with 14 bases separating them. Per the germline V gene, CDR1 is MNHGY and CDR2 is SAAAGT. The CDR3 bases are TGTGCCAGCAGCTGGGACCGTTGGGCAGATACGCAGTATTTT. It is translated as CASSWDRWADTQYF.

This clone has just a few counts. CDR3 residues: CASRITGTAFEQYF. CDR3 coding DNA: TGTGCCAGCAGAATAACCGGGACAGCCTTCGAGCAGTACTTC. The gene calls are TRBV6-8 and TRBJ2-7, with TRBD1 matching 7 bases. The CDR3 spans 14 residues. Germline values: CDR1 MNHGY, CDR2 SAAAGT. V trimming: 6 bases; J trimming: 6 bases; junction bases outside the gene matches: 11.

This chain links TRBV7-2 with TRBJ2-3, with a possible D match to TRBD1 (5 bases). Germline CDR1 reads SGHTA; CDR2 reads FQGNSA. The CDR3 has 15 residues. V was pared by 6 bases and J by 0 bases, with 13 bases between. The CDR3 spells CASSSDSLSTDTQYF. CDR3 in DNA: TGTGCCAGCAGTTCCGACAGCCTTAGCACAGATACGCAGTATTTT. Variable domain in full (rest from reference TRBV7-2 and TRBJ2-3): GAGVSQSPSNKVTEKGKDVELRCDPISGHTALYWYRQSLGQGLEFLIYFQGNSAPDKSGLPSDRFSAERTGGSVSTLTIQRTQQEDSAVYLCASSSDSLSTDTQYFGPGTRLTVL.

This chain links TRBV7-5 with TRBJ2-7; the D call in the table, TRBD2, was not verified against the DNA. TRBV7-5 constitutes a pseudogene. The CDR3 spans 18 residues. CDR3 bases: TGTGCCAGCAGCTTAGACGGGGGCGGAGCGGGAGTCGTAGACGAGCAGTACTTC. Protein product: CASSLDGGGAGVVDEQYF.

The J gene is TRBJ2-5, the V gene TRBV19; no firm D call. V was cut by 3 bases and J by 5 bases, with 16 bases left in between. Germline V CDR1 and CDR2: LNHDA, SQIVND (reference sequence). CDR3 length equals 15 residues. The CDR3 is CASSIPGSLGETQYF. DNA of the CDR3: TGTGCCAGTAGTATTCCCGGGTCATTGGGTGAGACCCAGTACTTC.

By sample share, this clone is medium-sized. This rearrangement joins TRBV9 to TRBJ2-1; D possibly corresponds to TRBD2 (5 bases). The germline CDR1 and CDR2 sequences are SGDLS and YYNGEE. Trimming cost V 4 bases and J 10 bases, with 21 bases left between them. The CDR3 totals 15 residues. CDR3 sequence: CASSTEGDNHQEQFF. CDR3 bases: TGTGCCAGCAGCACCGAGGGTGACAACCACCAGGAGCAGTTCTTC.

This clone was counted between two and nine times. This sequence joins TRBV9 and TRBJ1-2; 8 bases are a match to TRBD1. The V gene's germline CDR1 is SGDLS and CDR2 YYNGEE. The CDR3 runs 16 residues. V dropped 0 bases and J dropped 8; count of bases not matched to a gene: 12. This chain's CDR3 is CASSVDFGQGIDGYTF. In DNA, the CDR3 is TGTGCCAGCAGCGTAGACTTTGGACAGGGTATTGACGGCTACACCTTC.

J is TRBJ2-1 and V is TRBV11-3, with D perhaps TRBD1 or TRBD2 (5 bases each). The V gene's germline CDR1 is SGHNT and CDR2 YENEEA. The CDR3 is 14 residues long. V was cut by 8 bases and J by 4 bases, with 15 bases left in between. The CDR3 sequence: CASSSGAQYNEQFF. In DNA, the CDR3 is TGTGCCAGCTCTTCCGGGGCCCAATACAATGAGCAGTTCTTC.

By sample fraction, this clone is large. V and J are TRBV19 and TRBJ1-5, with a tentative D call TRBD1 (5 bases). From germline, CDR1 is LNHDA and CDR2 SQIVND (reference sequence). V was shortened by 9 bases and J by 6 bases, with 9 bases between the two germline ends. This CDR3 is 11 amino acids long. This chain's CDR3 is CASRQGQPQHF. DNA for the CDR3: TGTGCCAGCCGGCAGGGTCAGCCCCAGCATTTT.

The V and J genes are TRBV6-8 and TRBJ2-7, with 13 bases matching TRBD2. V gave up 8 bases and J gave up 9 bases; unmatched junction bases: 13. The CDR3 totals 15 residues. Germline-derived CDR1 and CDR2 are MNHGY and SAAAGT. The chain's CDR3 is CASRRILAGGPGQYF. The DNA of the CDR3 is TGTGCCAGCCGTAGGATACTAGCGGGAGGGCCTGGGCAGTACTTC.

This clone appeared a few times. The J gene is TRBJ2-7, the V gene TRBV11-3; unclear D gene. The CDR3 totals 18 residues. The V gene's germline CDR1 is SGHNT and CDR2 YENEEA. V lost 5 bases and J 6 bases, leaving 29 bases between the germline ends. CDR3 bases: TGTGCCAGCAGCCCGACGAGGACGCCCAACCTCCGATCACCCGAGCAGTACTTC. Translation gives CASSPTRTPNLRSPEQYF.

This chain joins TRBV29-1 and TRBJ1-1; D ambiguous. Trimming left V 7 bases short and J 6 bases short, with 15 bases between. The CDR3 has 12 amino acids. The V gene's germline CDR1 is SQVTM and CDR2 ANQGSEA. CDR3 DNA sequence: TGCAGCGGGGTGGAGGGCGTCGCTGAAGCTTTCTTT. Translating it yields CSGVEGVAEAFF.

The rearrangement joins TRBV5-1 to TRBJ2-1; 11 positions match TRBD1. This CDR3 has 16 amino acids. Germline trimming cut 4 bases from V and 8 bases from J; bases unmatched to any gene: 11. CDR1 and CDR2 (germline): SGHRS, YFSETQ. CDR3 DNA: TGCGCCAGCAGCCACATAAGGACAGGGGGCTTGGATGAGCAGTTCTTC. This codes for CASSHIRTGGLDEQFF.

This clone was seen a handful of times. The chain couples TRBV11-3 to TRBJ2-1; tentative D call: TRBD1 (6 bases). Trimming stripped 7 bases from V and 1 base from J, with 17 bases between. CDR1 and CDR2 (germline): SGHNT, YENEEA. The CDR3 length is 16 residues. The CDR3 loop is CASTHSTGRSYNEQFF. CDR3 coding DNA: TGTGCCAGCACCCACTCGACAGGAAGATCCTACAATGAGCAGTTCTTC.